Each of the 14 T cell receptor beta chains below was sequenced from the same sample in a study of T-cell memory formation after mild COVID-19. TCRdb analysed the 5' RACE reads with MiXCR anew, one entry per CDR3 protein. The table has 250,000 to 350,000 distinct CDR3 sequences, 14% seen once. Sequencing was carried out using PBMCs or a T cell subset sorted from them (not recorded which). The receptors shown here come from a man aged 18 to 30 who had mild COVID-19 (a few samples of this study predate the infection). Cell type and time point are not known.

The V gene is TRBV4-3, the J gene TRBJ1-1; maybe TRBD1 (6 bases). Trimming stripped 3 bases from V and 4 bases from J, with 12 bases between. Germline-derived CDR1 and CDR2 are LGHNA and YSLEER. The CDR3 extends over 14 amino acids. CDR3 sequence reads: CASSHLQGRTEAFF. The CDR3 bases are TGCGCCAGCAGCCACTTACAGGGTCGCACTGAAGCTTTCTTT.

This chain connects TRBV4-1 to TRBJ2-5; TRBD2 agrees at 10 bases. J was trimmed by 3 bases and V by 2 bases; bases with no gene match: 6. The CDR3 consists of 16 residues. Per germline, CDR1 MGHRA and CDR2 YSYEKL. The CDR3 is CASSQFSGGAKETQYF. CDR3 sequence (DNA): TGCGCCAGCAGCCAATTCAGCGGGGGGGCCAAAGAGACCCAGTACTTC.

The rearrangement links TRBV6-5 to TRBJ1-2; the match to TRBD1 covers 8 bases. Germline CDR1 MNHEY, CDR2 SVGAGI. The V and J ends lost 5 bases and 4 bases, in that order; junction bases with no gene match: 6. This CDR3 spans 14 amino acids. CDR3 in amino acids: CASSLDRGSYGYTF. CDR3 in DNA: TGTGCCAGCAGTCTCGACAGGGGATCCTATGGCTACACCTTC.

As to this clonotype: At one end, the junction sequence differs from germline, possibly due to a read error. The chain links TRBV12-3 or TRBV12-4 to TRBJ2-5; perhaps TRBD2 as D (6 bases). The CDR3 has 13 amino acids. CDR3 sequence: CASRSPGTGIGHF. The CDR3 DNA reads TGTGCCAGCAGAAGCCCCGGGACTGGAATCGGCCATTTC.

The genes are TRBV18 and TRBJ1-1; D might be TRBD1 (5 bases). This CDR3 comprises 13 residues. Germline V CDR1 and CDR2: KGHSH, LQKENI. The V and J ends lost 5 bases and 0 bases respectively, with 7 bases between them. The CDR3 DNA follows: TGTGCCAGCTCAGAGGGGATGAACACTGAAGCTTTCTTT. As protein: CASSEGMNTEAFF.

This clonotype occurred many times. The chain links TRBV29-1 to TRBJ2-7; the match to TRBD2 covers 12 bases. The CDR3 covers 18 residues. Germline values: CDR1 SQVTM, CDR2 ANQGSEA. With V trimmed by 1 base and J by 4 bases, 14 bases remained unmatched. The CDR3 loop reads CSVEGRTSGGTEGYEQYF. CDR3 coding DNA: TGCAGCGTTGAAGGGCGAACTAGCGGGGGGACCGAAGGGTACGAGCAGTACTTC.

The gene calls are TRBV6-5 and TRBJ1-2; TRBD1 matches 7 bases. This CDR3 spans 15 amino acids. CDR1 is MNHEY, CDR2 SVGAGI, per germline. The V gene end was trimmed by 0 bases and the J gene end by 7 bases; junction bases not matched to a gene: 8. CDR3 region: CASSYSGEGAFGYTF. The CDR3 DNA sequence: TGTGCCAGCAGTTACTCAGGGGAGGGGGCGTTTGGCTACACCTTC.

This clonotype was found many times. This chain connects TRBV20-1 to TRBJ2-1; 14 nucleotides match TRBD2. This CDR3 spans 14 amino acids. V trimming: 6 bases; J trimming: 9 bases; junction bases outside the gene matches: 7. The germline V gene encodes CDR1 DFQATT and CDR2 SNEGSKA (reference sequence). The CDR3 reads CSASRTSGGTEQFF. In DNA, the CDR3 is TGCAGTGCGTCCAGGACTAGCGGGGGGACTGAGCAGTTCTTC.

This clonotype was seen a handful of times. The gene calls are TRBV6-2 or TRBV6-3 and TRBJ2-2; D is undetermined. Germline V lookup: CDR1 MNHEY, CDR2 SVGEGT. This CDR3 spans 14 amino acids. V was shortened by 5 bases and J by 1 base, with 8 bases between the two germline ends. Written as DNA, the CDR3 is TGTGCCAGCAGTGAAAAGGGGAACACCGGGGAGCTGTTTTTT. Translated, it gives CASSEKGNTGELFF.

This sequence joins TRBV5-1 and TRBJ1-2, with no clear D. The ends were cut back, 0 bases at V and 8 bases at J, with 17 bases in the middle. This CDR3 is 15 amino acids long. Germline-derived CDR1 and CDR2 are SGHRS and YFSETQ. The CDR3 DNA reads TGCGCCAGCAGCTTGGAGGCTTACCCGGGCTACGGCTACACCTTC. Translated: CASSLEAYPGYGYTF.

This clonotype was detected only a few times. The genes are TRBV7-8 and TRBJ2-1; perhaps TRBD1 as D (8 bases). The V end lost 3 bases, the J end lost 9 bases, and 24 bases lay between the germline ends. Germline V gene lookup returns CDR1 SGHVS and CDR2 FQNEAQ. The CDR3 runs to 17 residues. The CDR3 region has the DNA TGTGCCAGCAGCTTGGGTTCTGGACCTACAGGGGGGGGTGAGCAGTTCTTC. This gives the protein CASSLGSGPTGGGEQFF.

This clonotype was observed at least ten times. The rearrangement links TRBV2 to TRBJ2-7; TRBD2 matches at 8 bases. This CDR3 contains 13 residues. From germline, CDR1 is SNHLY and CDR2 FYNNEI. Trimming removed 5 bases from V and 6 bases from J; junction bases left unmatched: 6. The CDR3: CASSLGLEVEQYF. The CDR3 DNA sequence: TGTGCCAGCAGTCTGGGACTAGAGGTCGAGCAGTACTTC.

The CDR3 sequence: CASSPTPLMATEQFF. CDR3 DNA: TGTGCCAGCAGCCCAACCCCACTCATGGCTACCGAGCAGTTCTTC. V gene TRBV7-3 combines with J gene TRBJ2-1; D uncertain. V was pared by 5 bases and J by 10 bases, with 21 bases between. Per the germline V gene, CDR1 is SGHTA and CDR2 is FQGTGA. The CDR3 covers 15 residues.

There are a few counts of this clonotype. The chain has TRBV9 and TRBJ2-1; 11 bases fit TRBD2. The CDR3 covers 16 residues. With 2 bases clipped from V and 4 bases from J, the junction kept 5 bases outside the gene matches. Germline CDR1 reads SGDLS; CDR2 reads YYNGEE. CDR3 DNA sequence: TGTGCCAGCAGCGTTGGGGGACTAGCGGTTTACAATGAGCAGTTCTTC. It yields the protein CASSVGGLAVYNEQFF.